Each of the 2 T cell receptor beta chains below was sequenced from the same sample in a study of PD-1 blockade in classical Hodgkin lymphoma. With no exception, relapse followed autologous stem cell transplantation in all patients, and brentuximab vedotin exposure varied. Assay used: immunoSEQ multiplex PCR; TCRdb lists only in-frame clones, some missing. The sample contains under 100,000 clones, 75% to 90% of which appear only once. This specimen was peripheral blood mononuclear cells (PBMCs), taken at baseline. The receptors were gathered from a human donor with classical Hodgkin lymphoma.

The chain carries TRBV7-3 and TRBJ2-1; 7 bases line up with TRBD2. V was pared by 4 bases and J by 5 bases, with 14 bases of the junction left unmatched. The CDR3 covers 17 residues. CDR1 SGHTA and CDR2 FQGTGA come from the germline V gene. The CDR3 coding sequence is TGTGCCAGCAGCTCCTTCCGGGGAGTAGCGGGTAACAATGAGCAGTTCTTC. Translation gives CASSSFRGVAGNNEQFF. The full variable domain, with the rest looked up from reference TRBV7-3 and TRBJ2-1, is GAGVSQTPSNKVTEKGKYVELRCDPISGHTALYWYRQSLGQGPEFLIYFQGTGAADDSGLPNDRFFAVRPEGSVSTLKIQRTERGDSAVYLCASSSFRGVAGNNEQFFGPGTRLTVL.

The count of this clone is one. This rearrangement joins TRBV27 to TRBJ2-1; TRBD2 might be the D (6 bases). Trimming left V 5 bases short and J 7 bases short, with 15 bases between. The CDR3 loop spans 14 amino acids. Germline V gene data show CDR1 as MNHEY and CDR2 as SMNVEV (reference sequence). The CDR3 loop is CASSLVGTRNEQFF. Here the CDR3 DNA reads TGTGCCAGCAGTCTTGTGGGGACTCGGAATGAGCAGTTCTTC.